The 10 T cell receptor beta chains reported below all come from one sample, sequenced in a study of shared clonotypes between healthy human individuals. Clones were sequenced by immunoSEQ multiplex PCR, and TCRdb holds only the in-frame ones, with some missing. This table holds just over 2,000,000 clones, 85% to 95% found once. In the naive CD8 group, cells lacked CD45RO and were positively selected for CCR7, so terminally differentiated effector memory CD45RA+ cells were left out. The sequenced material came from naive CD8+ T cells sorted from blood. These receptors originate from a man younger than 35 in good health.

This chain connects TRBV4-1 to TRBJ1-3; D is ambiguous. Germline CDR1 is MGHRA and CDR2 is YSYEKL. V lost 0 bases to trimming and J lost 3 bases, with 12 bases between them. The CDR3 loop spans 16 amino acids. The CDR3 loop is CASSQDKTFFGNTIYF. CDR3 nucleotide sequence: TGCGCCAGCAGCCAAGACAAGACATTCTTTGGAAACACCATATATTTT.

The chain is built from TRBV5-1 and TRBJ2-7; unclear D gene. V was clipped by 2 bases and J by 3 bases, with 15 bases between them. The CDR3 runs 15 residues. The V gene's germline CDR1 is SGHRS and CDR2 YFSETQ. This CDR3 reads CASSFSKGNFYEQYF. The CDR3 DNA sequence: TGCGCCAGCAGCTTCTCCAAAGGGAATTTCTACGAGCAGTACTTC.

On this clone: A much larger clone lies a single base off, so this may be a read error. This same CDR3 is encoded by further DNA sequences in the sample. The CDR3 loop is CASRTGSEAFF. CDR3 nucleotide sequence: TGTGCCAGCAGGACGGGATCAGAAGCTTTCTTT. The rearrangement joins TRBV2 to TRBJ1-1; D is unclear. The CDR3 length is 11 residues. The germline gives CDR1 SNHLY, CDR2 FYNNEI. The V gene lost 6 bases and the J gene lost 8 bases, with 10 bases spanning the gap.

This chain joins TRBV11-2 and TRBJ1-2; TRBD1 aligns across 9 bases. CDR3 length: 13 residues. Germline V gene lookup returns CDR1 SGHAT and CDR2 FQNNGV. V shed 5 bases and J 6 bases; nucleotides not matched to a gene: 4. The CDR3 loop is CASSTTGGDGYTF. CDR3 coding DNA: TGTGCCAGCAGCACAACAGGGGGCGATGGCTACACCTTC.

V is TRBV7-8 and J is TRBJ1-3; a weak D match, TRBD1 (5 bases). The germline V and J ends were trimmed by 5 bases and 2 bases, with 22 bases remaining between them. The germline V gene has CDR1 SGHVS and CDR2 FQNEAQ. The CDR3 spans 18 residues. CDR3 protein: CASSPDTRVRIPGNTIYF. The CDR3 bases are TGTGCCAGCAGCCCGGACACGCGGGTGAGAATACCTGGAAACACCATATATTTT.

The CDR3 DNA reads TGTGCCAGCTTGGGAAACTATGGCTACACCTTC. Its translation: CASLGNYGYTF. The chain links TRBV6-5 to TRBJ1-2; D not certain. The CDR3 runs 11 residues. Germline-derived CDR1 and CDR2 are MNHEY and SVGAGI. The V end lost 8 bases, the J end lost 2 bases, and 6 bases lay between the germline ends.

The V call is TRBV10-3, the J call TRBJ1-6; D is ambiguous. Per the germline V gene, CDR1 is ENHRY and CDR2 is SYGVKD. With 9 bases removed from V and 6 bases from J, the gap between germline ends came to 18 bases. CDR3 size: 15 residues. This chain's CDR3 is CAIGPTEASNSPLHF. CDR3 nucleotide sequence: TGTGCCATTGGCCCGACCGAAGCATCTAATTCACCCCTCCACTTT.

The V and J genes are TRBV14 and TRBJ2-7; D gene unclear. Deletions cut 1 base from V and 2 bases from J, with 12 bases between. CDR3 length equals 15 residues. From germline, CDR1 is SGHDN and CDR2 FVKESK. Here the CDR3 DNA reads TGTGCCAGCAGCCAAGGCTTTGGGTCCACCTACGAGCAGTACTTC. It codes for CASSQGFGSTYEQYF.

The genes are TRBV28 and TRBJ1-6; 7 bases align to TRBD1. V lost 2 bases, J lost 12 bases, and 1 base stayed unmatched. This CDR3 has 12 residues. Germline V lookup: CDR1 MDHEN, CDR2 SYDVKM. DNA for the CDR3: TGTGCCAGCAGTTTAGGGACAGAACCCCTCCACTTT. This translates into CASSLGTEPLHF. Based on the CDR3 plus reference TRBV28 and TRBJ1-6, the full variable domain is DVKVTQSSRYLVKRTGEKVFLECVQDMDHENMFWYRQDPGLGLRLIYFSYDVKMKEKGDIPEGYSVSREKKERFSLILESASTNQTSMYLCASSLGTEPLHFGNGTRLTVT.

The DNA for the CDR3 is TGCGCCAGCAGCTTGGATGGGGCAGATACGCAGTATTTT. Its protein product is CASSLDGADTQYF. The chain uses TRBV5-1 and TRBJ2-3, with D unclear. The V gene's germline CDR1 is SGHRS and CDR2 YFSETQ. This CDR3 is 13 amino acids long. Trimming cost V 0 bases and J 4 bases, with 6 bases left between them.